The 14 T cell receptor beta chains reported below all come from one sample, sequenced in a study of T cell repertoires in cytomegalovirus infection. From the reads, TCRdb called clonotypes with MiXCR, one entry per CDR3 protein. The sample lists 500,000 to 600,000 distinct CDR3 sequences, approximately 15% occurring once. Sequences were obtained from CD8+ T cells from PBMCs. The receptors shown here come from a human donor in good health (CMV status not recorded). Some clones in this sample may be carry-over from other donors' samples.

At least ten counts were recorded for this clonotype. The chain links TRBV6-1 to TRBJ1-6; 7 nucleotides line up with TRBD1. CDR3 length equals 16 residues. Germline lookup yields CDR1 MNHNS and CDR2 SASEGT. V lost 7 bases to trimming and J lost 7 bases; unmatched junction nucleotides: 13. As DNA, the CDR3 is TGTGCCAGCAACCCCAACCCGGGACAGCGGAATTCACCCCTCCACTTT. Amino acid sequence: CASNPNPGQRNSPLHF.

This clonotype turned up a few times. The CDR3 spells CASSLDTLAGVYEQYF. The DNA of the CDR3 is TGTGCCAGCAGCTTAGATACCCTAGCGGGAGTCTACGAGCAGTACTTC. V gene TRBV11-2 combines with J gene TRBJ2-7, with 10 positions matching TRBD2. The germline CDR1 and CDR2 sequences are SGHAT and FQNNGV. With 0 bases clipped from V and 3 bases from J, the junction kept 5 bases outside the gene matches. This CDR3 spans 16 amino acids. The full variable domain, completed using reference TRBV11-2 and TRBJ2-7, is EAGVAQSPRYKIIEKRQSVAFWCNPISGHATLYWYQQILGQGPKLLIQFQNNGVVDDSQLPKDRFSAERLKGVDSTLKIQPAKLEDSAVYLCASSLDTLAGVYEQYFGPGTRLTVT.

The chain carries TRBV15 and TRBJ1-1; no clear D gene. This CDR3 region has 15 residues. The germline V gene has CDR1 LNHNV and CDR2 YYDKDF (reference sequence). V dropped 0 bases and J dropped 0 bases, with 8 bases sitting between them. CDR3 DNA sequence: TGTGCCACCAGCAGAGAAAAGCGGATGAACACTGAAGCTTTCTTT. Its protein is CATSREKRMNTEAFF.

J is TRBJ2-3 and V is TRBV20-1; D remains ambiguous. The CDR3 spans 15 residues. From germline, CDR1 is DFQATT and CDR2 SNEGSKA (reference sequence). V was trimmed by 3 bases and J by 2 bases, leaving 15 bases between them. CDR3 protein: CSASGAGVNTDTQYF. Written as DNA, the CDR3 is TGCAGTGCTAGCGGAGCAGGCGTAAACACAGATACGCAGTATTTT.

The chain combines TRBV11-2 with TRBJ2-7, with unresolved D. Per the germline V gene, CDR1 is SGHAT and CDR2 is FQNNGV. Trimming stripped 5 bases from V and 0 bases from J, with 11 bases between. The CDR3 is 14 residues long. The CDR3 coding sequence is TGTGCCAGCAGCGATATGGGTCCCTCCTACGAGCAGTACTTC. Its translation is CASSDMGPSYEQYF.

The chain carries TRBV13 and TRBJ2-7; no definite D call. This CDR3 region has 14 residues. Between the trimmed V and J ends, which lost 0 bases and 2 bases, there was a span of 8 bases. Germline CDR1 PRHDT, CDR2 FYEKMQ (reference sequence). The CDR3, as DNA: TGTGCCAGCAGCTTAGGCAGTGACCCCTACGAGCAGTACTTC. It codes for CASSLGSDPYEQYF.

With regard to this clonotype: At one end, the junction sequence differs from germline, possibly due to a read error. The chain links TRBV19 to TRBJ2-7, with TRBD1 matching over 8 bases. The CDR3 sequence is 14 residues long. Germline CDR1 LNHDA, CDR2 SQIVND (reference sequence). CDR3 sequence reads: CASSTGQGSFEQYF. The CDR3 coding sequence is TGTGCCAGTAGCACAGGACAGGGATCCTTCGAGCAGTACTTC. Together with reference TRBV19 and TRBJ2-7, the CDR3 gives the full variable domain: DGGITQSPKYLFRKEGQNVTLSCEQNLNHDAMYWYRQDPGQGLRLIYYSQIVNDFQKGDIAEGYSVSREKKESFPLTVTSAQKNPTAFYLCASSTGQGSFEQYFGPGTRLTVT.

This clonotype appeared a few times. The genes are TRBV19 and TRBJ2-3; D call uncertain. This CDR3 comprises 13 residues. The germline CDR1 and CDR2 sequences are LNHDA and SQIVND (reference sequence). V shed 0 bases and J shed 5 bases, with 6 bases lying between them. This CDR3 is CASSIEAEDTQYF. Written as DNA, the CDR3 is TGTGCCAGTAGTATAGAGGCGGAAGATACGCAGTATTTT.

This clonotype was recorded a few times. The rearrangement uses TRBV7-9 and TRBJ1-3, with D possibly being TRBD1 (5 bases). The V gene lost 5 bases and the J gene lost 0 bases, with 14 bases spanning the gap. This CDR3 is 16 amino acids long. Germline values: CDR1 SEHNR, CDR2 FQNEAQ (reference sequence). The CDR3 nucleotides are TGTGCCAGCAGCGACCGGGACGAATACTCTGGAAACACCATATATTTT. Its translation is CASSDRDEYSGNTIYF. Filled out from reference TRBV7-9 and TRBJ1-3, the complete variable domain reads DTGVSQNPRHKITKRGQNVTFRCDPISEHNRLYWYRQTLGQGPEFLTYFQNEAQLEKSRLLSDRFSAERPKGSFSTLEIQRTEQGDSAMYLCASSDRDEYSGNTIYFGEGSWLTVV.

The table lists this clonotype with many counts. V is TRBV2 and J is TRBJ2-1; possible D gene TRBD1, 5 bases. There are 13 residues in the CDR3. Germline loops: CDR1 SNHLY, CDR2 FYNNEI. The ends were cut back, 6 bases at V and 5 bases at J, with 11 bases in the middle. The CDR3 reads CASREDTNNEQFF. The CDR3 DNA reads TGTGCCAGCAGAGAGGACACCAACAATGAGCAGTTCTTC.

This clonotype was detected only a few times. CDR3 region: CASSRSRDRYNSPLHF. The DNA of the CDR3 is TGTGCCAGCAGTCGATCCCGGGACAGATATAATTCACCCCTCCACTTT. The genes are TRBV6-5 and TRBJ1-6; 7 bases are shared with TRBD1. The CDR3 is 16 residues long. V dropped 5 bases and J dropped 4; count of bases not matched to a gene: 8. Per the germline V gene, CDR1 is MNHEY and CDR2 is SVGAGI.

The chain joins TRBV20-1 to TRBJ1-2; maybe TRBD1 (5 bases). This CDR3 contains 15 residues. CDR1 is DFQATT and CDR2 is SNEGSKA in the germline V gene (reference sequence). Trimming left V 3 bases short and J 7 bases short, with 21 bases between. As DNA, the CDR3 is TGCAGTGCTAGCCGGGACTCCGGGAGGCCGGGTGGCTACACCTTC. This encodes CSASRDSGRPGGYTF.

A remark on this clonotype: Given a much more abundant clone one base away, this may be a read error. The V call is TRBV7-6, the J call TRBJ2-3; the D gene could be TRBD1 or TRBD2 (5 bases each). V was pared by 2 bases and J by 3 bases, with 9 bases between. The CDR3 has 14 amino acids. Per the germline V gene, CDR1 is SGHVS and CDR2 is FNYEAQ. The CDR3 DNA is TGTGCCAGCAGCTTAAGGGACGAAACAGATACGCAGTATTTT. Its translation: CASSLRDETDTQYF.

This chain uses TRBV12-5 with TRBJ1-1, with D possibly matching TRBD1 (5 bases). CDR3 length: 14 amino acids. CDR1 is LGHNT, CDR2 FRNRAP, per germline. The V end lost 3 bases, the J end lost 1 base, and 9 bases lay between the germline ends. CDR3 nucleotide sequence: TGTGCTAGTGGTTTTGGGGGTTGGAACACTGAAGCTTTCTTT. Its protein is CASGFGGWNTEAFF.